The TCR beta chain under discussion was sequenced for a study of memory CD4+ T cells and cytomegalovirus serostatus. For the study at large: This sample comes from healthy Belgian adults, fewer than 10 CMV seropositive, about 25 seronegative.

The CDR3 runs to 18 residues. V lost 3 bases and J lost 4, with 24 bases in between. Overall study findings and caveats: The CMV-associated TCR signature appears largely within the CD4+ memory repertoire.

About this clone itself: Its antigen remains unknown.

Single viable CD3+CD4+CD8-CD45RO+ cells were sorted as the memory CD4+ T cells. Donors' CMV status reflects serum IgG against pp150, pp28, p38, p52. In the authors' workflow: After removing out-of-frame reads, over 2 million distinct TCRbeta sequences remained. Libraries were prepared by immunoSEQ multiplex PCR; TCRdb keeps only in-frame clonotypes and omits some of them. V and J calls and clone size are those listed in that table; D and trimming were worked out from the DNA. The sample contains around 40,000 clones, around three quarters of which appear only once. This receptor was obtained from an adult in good health and CMV-seronegative. Sequencing was done on a sample of memory CD4+ T cells from blood. The V gene is TRBV23-1, the J gene TRBJ1-1; D uncertain. TRBV23-1 is an open reading frame, and its role is uncertain. The CDR3 is CASSHYGRGFMGGTEAFF. The DNA for the CDR3 is TGCGCCAGCAGTCACTACGGACGAGGATTTATGGGCGGCACTGAAGCTTTCTTT.